Listed here is a single TCR beta chain. The CDR3 is made up of 15 amino acids. The V gene's germline CDR1 is SGHDN and CDR2 FVKESK. Unmatched junction bases numbered 4, after V lost 0 bases and J lost 6 bases. These data belong to a study of cytomegalovirus exposure and HLA in healthy donors. This PCR relied on a set of 60 Vbeta primers and 13 Jbeta primers. Measured with immunoSEQ multiplex PCR; TCRdb has only the in-frame clones, and not every one. The table records 130,000 or so clones, about 62% of them present only once. The specimen sequenced was PBMCs. This receptor was obtained from a woman in her forties in good health and CMV-seropositive. The genes are TRBV14 and TRBJ2-1; 8 bases are a match to TRBD2. Written as DNA, the CDR3 is TGTGCCAGCAGCCAAGATAGGCGGGGGGTCAATGAGCAGTTCTTC. Protein sequence: CASSQDRRGVNEQFF.